This T cell receptor (beta chain) originates from a study of blood T cell repertoires in COVID-19. About the study: T cells, B-cell-depleted T cells, or PBMCs supplied cDNA or gDNA.

This clone was picked up a small number of times. Authors' methods: How many nucleated cells were present was estimated from reference gene primer amplification. Measured with immunoSEQ multiplex PCR; TCRdb has only the in-frame clones, and not every one. The DNA gave D and trimming, while V, J and clone size come from that table. The sample has about 140,000 clones, around 84% seen once; the top ten hold 5%. CDR1 is LGHNA and CDR2 is YSLEER in the germline V gene. This CDR3 is 13 amino acids long. Trimming took off 4 bases at V and 2 bases at J, with 8 bases between the two ends. The TCR was taken from a woman between 50 and 59 years old with acute or convalescent COVID-19. Sequencing used peripheral blood. V usage is TRBV4-3 and J usage is TRBJ1-1; the D is unclear. The CDR3 is CASSRGLNTEAFF. The CDR3 coding sequence is TGCGCCAGCAGCCGAGGACTTAACACTGAAGCTTTCTTT.